This TCR beta chain was identified in a study of T cell responses to AZD1222 COVID-19 vaccine. Broader study findings: Donors, mostly white British, included more females; clonal diversity was possibly underestimated. The study found vaccine-associated CD4 TCRs spanning spike, dominant at 160-218 and 743-854. Repertoires were obtained solely post-peak T cell response. Vaccination with two AZD1222 doses was followed by a rise in Spike-specific TCR breadth and depth.

This clone was found once. Its antigen remains unidentified. This CDR3 is 11 amino acids long. From germline, CDR1 is SEHNR and CDR2 FQNEAQ (reference sequence). The ends were cut back, 4 bases at V and 8 bases at J, with 8 bases in the middle. Repertoires were generated with immunoSEQ multiplex PCR, while TCRdb's copy carries only in-frame clones and drops some. The sample records 90,000 to 150,000 clones, about 89% being singletons. The sequenced sample was peripheral blood, obtained 28 days after the second AZD1222 dose. The chain has TRBV7-9 and TRBJ1-2; no clear D. The TCR originated in an adult who received the AZD1222 COVID-19 vaccine. The CDR3 nucleotides read TGTGCCAGCAGCTCGCTTGTGGGCTACACCTTC. Its translation: CASSSLVGYTF.